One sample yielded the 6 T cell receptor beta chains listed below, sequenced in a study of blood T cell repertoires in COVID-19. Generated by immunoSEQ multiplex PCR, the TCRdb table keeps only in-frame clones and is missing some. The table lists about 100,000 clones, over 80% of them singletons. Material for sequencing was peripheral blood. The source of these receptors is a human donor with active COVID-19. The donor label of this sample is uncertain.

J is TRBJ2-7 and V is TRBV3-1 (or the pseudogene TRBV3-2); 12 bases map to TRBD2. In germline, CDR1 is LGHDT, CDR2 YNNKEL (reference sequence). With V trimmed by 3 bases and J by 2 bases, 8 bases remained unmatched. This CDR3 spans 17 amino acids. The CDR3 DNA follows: TGTGCCAGCAGCCATCTATTGCCTAGCGGGGGGGCCTACGAGCAGTACTTC. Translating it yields CASSHLLPSGGAYEQYF.

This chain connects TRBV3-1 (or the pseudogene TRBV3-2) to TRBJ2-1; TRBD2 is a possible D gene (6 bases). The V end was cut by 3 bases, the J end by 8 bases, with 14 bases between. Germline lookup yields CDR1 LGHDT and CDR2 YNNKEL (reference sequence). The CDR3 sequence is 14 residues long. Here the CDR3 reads CASSQDYGNYEQFF. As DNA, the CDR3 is TGTGCCAGCAGCCAGGACTACGGTAACTATGAGCAGTTCTTC.

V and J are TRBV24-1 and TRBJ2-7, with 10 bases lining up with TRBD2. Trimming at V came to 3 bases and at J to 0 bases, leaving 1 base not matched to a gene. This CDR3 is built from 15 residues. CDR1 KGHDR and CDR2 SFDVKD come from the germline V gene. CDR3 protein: CATSDSGGDSYEQYF. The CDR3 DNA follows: TGTGCCACCAGTGATAGCGGGGGGGACTCCTACGAGCAGTACTTC.

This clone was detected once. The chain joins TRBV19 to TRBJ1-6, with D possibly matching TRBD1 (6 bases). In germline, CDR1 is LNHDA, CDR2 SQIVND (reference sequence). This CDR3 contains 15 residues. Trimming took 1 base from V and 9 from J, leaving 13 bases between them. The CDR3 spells CASSIVSGVSSPLHF. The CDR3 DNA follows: TGTGCCAGTAGTATAGTCTCAGGGGTCAGTTCACCCCTCCACTTT.

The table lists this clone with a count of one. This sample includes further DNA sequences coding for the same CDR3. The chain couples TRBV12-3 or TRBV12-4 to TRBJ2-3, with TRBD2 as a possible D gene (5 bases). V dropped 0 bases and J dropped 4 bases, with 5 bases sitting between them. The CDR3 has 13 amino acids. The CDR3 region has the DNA TGTGCCAGCAGTTTAGCACTAGCAGATACGCAGTATTTT. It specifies CASSLALADTQYF.

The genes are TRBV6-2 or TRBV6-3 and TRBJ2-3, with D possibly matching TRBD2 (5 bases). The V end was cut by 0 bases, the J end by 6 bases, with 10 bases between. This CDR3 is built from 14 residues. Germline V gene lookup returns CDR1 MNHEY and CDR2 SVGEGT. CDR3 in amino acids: CASSYSIRGDTQYF. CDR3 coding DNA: TGTGCCAGCAGTTACTCTATCAGAGGGGATACGCAGTATTTT.